This T cell receptor (beta chain) originates from a study of persistence of HIV-infected CD4 T cells. General study points: Degenerate expanded CDR3beta sequences were enriched among CMV- and Gag-responding cells.

About this clone itself: Its antigen is unknown. Sequence at one end of the junction differs from germline and may be a read error.

Anti-CD3/anti-CD28 beads served as a nonspecific positive control stimulus. CD4+ T cells upregulating both CD40 ligand and CD69 were sorted as responding cells. For at least 4 years, plasma HIV-1 RNA was undetectable (<50 copies/mL). Sequencing used immunoSEQ version 4 in survey mode. Template was genomic DNA at approximately 10 ng/uL, with up to roughly 1 ug used per sample. Clones were sequenced by immunoSEQ multiplex PCR, and TCRdb holds only the in-frame ones, with some missing. The data contain around 35,000 clones, about 91% of them singletons. This receptor was identified in an adult man with HIV who was CMV-seropositive. The material was CD4+ T cells sorted from PBMCs after roughly 18-hour stimulation, obtained from a patient who received antiretroviral therapy.

The CDR3 is CASSLGTVPHNEQFF. The CDR3 bases are TGTGCCAGCAGTTTAGGGACAGTTCCCCACAATGAGCAGTTCTTC. The chain has TRBV11-3 and TRBJ2-1; TRBD1 matches 7 bases. Germline V gives CDR1 SGHNT, CDR2 YENEEA. There are 15 residues in the CDR3.